This T cell receptor (beta chain) was obtained from a study of CD8+CD57+ T cells in acquired aplastic anemia. Study-level information: Sorted CD4+ and CD8+ cell DNA averaged about 3 ug. Healthy donors averaged around 11 million reads for CD4+ cells.

This clonotype was counted a few times. Its antigen is not known. Germline CDR1 SSHAT, CDR2 FNYEAQ (reference sequence). CDR3 length: 13 amino acids. Study findings and constraints: CD8+ Simpson's diversity in patients was not significantly different from that in controls. In common between the patients and the controls were some 29 CD8+ CDR3 sequences.

Profiling of TCR beta VDJ combinations and CDR3 sequences used genomic DNA as template. One entry per CDR3 protein, called by TCRdb with MiXCR from the reads. The table shows 80,000 or so distinct CDR3 sequences, with more than 40% occurring only once. Source material: sorted CD4+, CD8+, or CD8+CD57+ T cells (not recorded which) from PBMCs. V usage is TRBV7-7 and J usage is TRBJ2-3; D gene ambiguous. The TCR comes from a human donor in good health, serving as a control. CDR3: CASSAAPTDTQYF. The CDR3 DNA sequence: TGTGCTAGCTCCGCGGCCCCCACAGATACGCAGTATTTT.